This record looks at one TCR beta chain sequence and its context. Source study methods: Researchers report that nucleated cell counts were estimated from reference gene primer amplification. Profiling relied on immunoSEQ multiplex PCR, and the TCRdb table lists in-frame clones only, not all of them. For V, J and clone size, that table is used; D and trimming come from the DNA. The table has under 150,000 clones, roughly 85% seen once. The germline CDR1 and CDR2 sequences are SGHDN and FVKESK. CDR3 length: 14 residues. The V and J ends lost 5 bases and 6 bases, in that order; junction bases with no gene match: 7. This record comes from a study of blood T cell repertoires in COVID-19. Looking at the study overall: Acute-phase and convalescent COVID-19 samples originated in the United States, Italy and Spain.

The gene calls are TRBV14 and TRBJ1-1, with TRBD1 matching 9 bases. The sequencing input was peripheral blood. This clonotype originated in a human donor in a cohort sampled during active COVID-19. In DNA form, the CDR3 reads TGTGCCAGCAGCTACCGGGACAGGGTGTCTGAAGCTTTCTTT. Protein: CASSYRDRVSEAFF. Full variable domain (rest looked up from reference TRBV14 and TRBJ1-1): EAGVTQFPSHSVIEKGQTVTLRCDPISGHDNLYWYRRVMGKEIKFLLHFVKESKQDESGMPNNRFLAERTGGTYSTLKVQPAELEDSGVYFCASSYRDRVSEAFFGQGTRLTVV.